These T cell receptor beta chains were read from a single sample in a study of cytotoxic CD8 clonotypes in ibrutinib-treated CLL. TCRdb keeps only in-frame clones here, not all; method: immunoSEQ multiplex PCR. The data show some 350,000 clones, about 61% seen once. The material sequenced was PBMCs, taken after 36 months of ibrutinib treatment. The receptors stem from a human donor with chronic lymphocytic leukemia. CDR3s include the opening cysteine and the closing phenylalanine or tryptophan. The D gene is left open where the match is weak. Only part of the rows carry a size: once, few, many, or a class if the clone is expanded.

TRBJ1-2,TRBV9,17,.,.,CASSGTGTATSFYGYTF,TGTGCCAGCAGCGGCACCGGGACGGCAACCTCCTTCTATGGCTACACCTTC
TRBJ2-7,TRBV11-2,13,.,.,CASSLEVALEQYF,TGTGCCAGCAGCTTAGAGGTGGCCCTGGAGCAGTACTTC
TRBJ1-5,TRBV11-2,14,TRBD1,.,CASSIQGHNQPQHF,TGTGCCAGCAGCATACAGGGGCACAATCAGCCCCAGCATTTT
TRBJ2-5,TRBV28,11,.,.,CASSGAETQYF,TGTGCCAGCAGCGGCGCGGAGACCCAGTACTTC
TRBJ2-7,TRBV11-2,14,.,.,CASSTRTANYEQYF,TGTGCCAGCAGCACCCGGACGGCGAACTACGAGCAGTACTTC
TRBJ2-7,TRBV27,14,.,once,CASSPTRFSYEQYF,TGTGCCAGCAGTCCTACTAGGTTCAGCTACGAGCAGTACTTC
TRBJ1-2,TRBV27,13,.,.,CASSDTSLYGYTF,TGTGCCAGCAGTGATACAAGCCTCTATGGCTACACCTTC
TRBJ2-3,TRBV5-4,16,.,.,CASSLGGFLLTDTQYF,TGTGCCAGCAGCTTGGGAGGGTTTCTCCTCACAGATACGCAGTATTTT
TRBJ2-1,TRBV6-1,14,TRBD1,few,CASSDRGRYNEQFF,TGTGCCAGCAGCGACAGGGGTCGCTACAATGAGCAGTTCTTC
TRBJ2-1,TRBV7-2,15,TRBD2,.,CASSNSGGAYNEQFF,TGTGCCAGCAGCAACAGCGGGGGGGCCTACAATGAGCAGTTCTTC
TRBJ2-3,TRBV5-1,13,.,.,CASSLQGTDTQYF,TGCGCCAGCAGCTTGCAGGGAACAGATACGCAGTATTTT
TRBJ1-5,TRBV7-2,13,.,.,CASSLATLLPQHF,TGTGCCAGCAGCTTAGCCACCTTGTTGCCCCAGCATTTT
TRBJ1-1,TRBV11-3,13,.,few,CASSLGIGRTAFF,TGTGCCAGCAGCTTAGGTATTGGGCGAACGGCTTTCTTT
TRBJ1-2,TRBV4-2,16,.,few,CASSQIFGRDLEGYTF,TGTGCCAGCAGCCAAATCTTTGGCCGGGACCTGGAGGGCTACACCTTC
TRBJ2-7,TRBV5-1,14,.,few,CASSLRGVSYEQYF,TGCGCCAGCAGTTTACGAGGAGTCTCCTACGAGCAGTACTTC
TRBJ2-7,TRBV9,13,TRBD1,.,CASSTGQGYEQYF,TGTGCCAGCAGCACGGGACAGGGCTACGAGCAGTACTTC
TRBJ2-7,TRBV29-1,13,.,few,CSVGPQGSYEQYF,TGCAGCGTTGGCCCTCAGGGGTCCTACGAGCAGTACTTC
TRBJ2-4,TRBV29-1,12,.,.,CSGRRTEGIQYF,TGCAGCGGAAGACGGACAGAGGGCATTCAGTACTTC
TRBJ1-2,TRBV7-9,13,TRBD1,.,CASRSDRADGYTF,TGTGCCAGCAGGTCCGACAGGGCCGATGGCTACACCTTC
TRBJ2-7,TRBV2,13,TRBD1,once,CASSGDRAYEQYF,TGTGCCAGCAGTGGGGACAGAGCCTACGAGCAGTACTTC
TRBJ2-1,TRBV5-4,16,TRBD2,.,CASSFPGGGAVNEQFF,TGTGCCAGCAGCTTCCCTGGCGGGGGGGCCGTGAATGAGCAGTTCTTC
TRBJ2-1,TRBV13,16,.,.,CASSYRTAGRFNEQFF,TGTGCCAGCAGCTACAGGACAGCCGGTCGGTTCAATGAGCAGTTCTTC
TRBJ2-2,TRBV10-1,14,.,.,CASKVSPNTGELFF,TGCGCCAGCAAAGTTTCACCGAACACCGGGGAGCTGTTTTTT
TRBJ2-7,TRBV28,15,TRBD2,.,CASSLVAGGSYEQYF,TGTGCCAGCAGTTTAGTAGCGGGAGGGTCCTACGAGCAGTACTTC
TRBJ2-2,TRBV29-1,12,.,.,CSAGALTGELFF,TGCAGCGCTGGGGCACTGACCGGGGAGCTGTTTTTT
TRBJ1-1,TRBV14,13,.,once,CASSLARASEAFF,TGTGCCAGCAGCCTAGCCAGGGCCTCTGAAGCTTTCTTT
TRBJ1-1,TRBV7-9,16,.,.,CASSFQGLPTNTEAFF,TGTGCCAGCAGCTTTCAGGGACTCCCCACGAACACTGAAGCTTTCTTT
TRBJ2-5,TRBV7-3,19,TRBD2,.,CASSLIGWTSGGACKTQYF,TGTGCCAGCAGCCTTATCGGGTGGACTAGCGGGGGGGCTTGCAAGACCCAGTACTTC